The clone carrying this T cell receptor (beta chain) was found a few times. What it binds is unknown. The data stem from a study of CD4+ T cells in melanoma. Findings and caveats of the study: Reportedly, melanoma neoantigen-specific CD4+ T cells showed varied differentiation states. A reported correlation linked neoantigen-specific CD4+ T cells to CD8+, macrophage and B cell function.

The table came from immunoSEQ multiplex PCR; TCRdb's copy has only in-frame clones and leaves some out. The data hold more than 7,000 clones, with around two thirds observed a single time. The source material was cells from a culture (not recorded whether cultured in vitro). The clonotype comes from a human donor with melanoma.

The CDR3 reads CASSPRLSGEQYF. As DNA, the CDR3 is TGTGCCAGCAGTCCCAGGCTTTCGGGCGAGCAGTACTTC. The chain has TRBV6-5 and TRBJ2-7; D ambiguous. V was pared by 5 bases and J by 6 bases, with 14 bases between. Germline values: CDR1 MNHEY, CDR2 SVGAGI. This CDR3 is 13 amino acids long.